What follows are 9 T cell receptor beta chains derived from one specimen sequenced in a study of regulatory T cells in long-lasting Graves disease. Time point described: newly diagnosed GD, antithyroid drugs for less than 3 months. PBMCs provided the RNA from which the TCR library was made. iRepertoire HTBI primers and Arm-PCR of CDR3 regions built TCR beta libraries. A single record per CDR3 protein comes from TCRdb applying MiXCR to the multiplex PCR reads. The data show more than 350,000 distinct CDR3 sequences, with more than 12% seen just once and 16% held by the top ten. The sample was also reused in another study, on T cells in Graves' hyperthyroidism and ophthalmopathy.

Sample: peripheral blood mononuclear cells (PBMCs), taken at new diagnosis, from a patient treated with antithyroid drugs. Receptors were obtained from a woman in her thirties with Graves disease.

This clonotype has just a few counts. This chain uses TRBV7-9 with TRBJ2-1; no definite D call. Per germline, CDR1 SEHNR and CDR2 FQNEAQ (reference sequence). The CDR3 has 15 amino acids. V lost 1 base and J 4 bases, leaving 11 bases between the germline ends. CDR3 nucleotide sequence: TGTGCCAGCAGCTTAGAGGTTCTGGGTTACAATGAGCAGTTCTTC. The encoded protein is CASSLEVLGYNEQFF.

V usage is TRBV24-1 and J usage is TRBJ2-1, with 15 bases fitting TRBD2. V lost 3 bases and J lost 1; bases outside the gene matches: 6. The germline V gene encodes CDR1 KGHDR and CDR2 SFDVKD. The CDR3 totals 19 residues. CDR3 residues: CATSDRGLAGGPSYNEQFF. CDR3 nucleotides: TGTGCCACCAGTGATAGAGGACTAGCGGGAGGGCCGTCCTACAATGAGCAGTTCTTC.

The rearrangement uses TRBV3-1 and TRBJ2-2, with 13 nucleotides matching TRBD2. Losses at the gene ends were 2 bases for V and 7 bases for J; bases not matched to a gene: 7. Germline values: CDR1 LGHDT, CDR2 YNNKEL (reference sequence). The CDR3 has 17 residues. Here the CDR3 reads CASSQPGLAGAGGELFF. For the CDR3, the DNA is TGTGCCAGCAGCCAACCCGGACTAGCGGGAGCTGGCGGGGAGCTGTTTTTT.

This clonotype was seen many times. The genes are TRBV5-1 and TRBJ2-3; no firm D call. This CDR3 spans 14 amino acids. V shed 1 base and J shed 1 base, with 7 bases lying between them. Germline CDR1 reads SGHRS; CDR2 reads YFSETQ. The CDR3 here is CASSLLVGTDTQYF. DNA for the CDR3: TGCGCCAGCAGCTTGTTAGTGGGCACAGATACGCAGTATTTT.

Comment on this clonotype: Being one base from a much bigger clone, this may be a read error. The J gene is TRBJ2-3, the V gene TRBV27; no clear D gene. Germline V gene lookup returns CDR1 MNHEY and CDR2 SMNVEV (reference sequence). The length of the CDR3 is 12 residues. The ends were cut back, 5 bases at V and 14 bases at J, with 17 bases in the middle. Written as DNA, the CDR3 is TGTGCCAGCAGTGGCCCTTCGTGGGCGCGGTATTTT. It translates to CASSGPSWARYF.

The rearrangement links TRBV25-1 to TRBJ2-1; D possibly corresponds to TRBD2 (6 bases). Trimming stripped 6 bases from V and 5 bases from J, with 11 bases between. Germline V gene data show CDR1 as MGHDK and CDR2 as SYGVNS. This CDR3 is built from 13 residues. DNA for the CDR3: TGTGCCAGCAGGGAGGGGTCCCACAATGAGCAGTTCTTC. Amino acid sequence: CASREGSHNEQFF.

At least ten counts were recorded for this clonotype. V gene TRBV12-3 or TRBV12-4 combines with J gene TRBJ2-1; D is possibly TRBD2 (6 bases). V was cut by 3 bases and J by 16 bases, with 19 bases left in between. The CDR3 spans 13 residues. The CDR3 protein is CASSFLGGTECFF. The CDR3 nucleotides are TGTGCCAGCAGTTTTCTGGGGGGTACCGAGTGCTTCTTC.

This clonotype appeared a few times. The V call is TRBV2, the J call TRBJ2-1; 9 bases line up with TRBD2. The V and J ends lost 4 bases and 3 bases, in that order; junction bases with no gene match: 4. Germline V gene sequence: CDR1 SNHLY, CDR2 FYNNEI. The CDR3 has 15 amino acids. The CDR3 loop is CASSVSGRGYNEQFF. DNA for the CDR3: TGTGCCAGCAGTGTTAGCGGGAGAGGCTACAATGAGCAGTTCTTC.

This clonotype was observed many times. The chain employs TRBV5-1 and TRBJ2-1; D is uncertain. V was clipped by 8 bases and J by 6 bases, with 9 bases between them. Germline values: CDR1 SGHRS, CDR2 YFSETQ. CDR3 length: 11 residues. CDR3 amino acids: CASSTSNEQFF. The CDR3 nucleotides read TGCGCCAGTTCCACATCCAATGAGCAGTTCTTC.